This T cell receptor beta chain came from a study of blood T cell repertoires in COVID-19 (dated by TCRdb to 2018 to 2020). Background for the entire study: Collaborator samples came from the United States, Italy and Spain and covered acute and convalescent phases of COVID-19. The material from the prospective study consisted of cDNA or gDNA derived from T cells, B-cell-depleted T cells, or PBMCs. Deeply sampled blood TCRbeta repertoires from subjects exposed to, actively infected with, or recovered from COVID-19 were included in the dataset. The repertoires were released in a freely available public database meant as a resource for research on the immune response to SARS-CoV-2. The samples were drawn from two sources: the first 160 participants of the ongoing ImmuneRACE study, and approximately 1,300 subjects contributed by 6 global collaborators. A de-identified subject ID, COVID-19 status, age in years and sex were almost always included in the sample metadata. Where available, HLA class I and class II types were obtained from metadata supplied by the sample provider rather than from assay-based typing.

Broader findings and caveats from the paper: How much clinical and demographic metadata was included differed by source and by participant, and the metadata was provided uncurated.

This clone appeared a few times. No antigen is known for it. Base qualities are not provided; no much larger clone lies one nucleotide away. TCRbeta CDR3 regions were amplified from genomic DNA using the immunoSEQ Assay, a bias-controlled multiplex PCR. Concerning the study's data processing: The number of nucleated cells in each sample was estimated from the amplification of reference gene primers within the assay. To quantify the absolute abundance of each unique TCRbeta CDR3 rearrangement, sequence reads were collapsed and filtered. For each sample, productive Simpson clonality was calculated by taking the square root of Simpson's diversity index across productive rearrangements. Held by TCRdb, this immuneACCESS table contains in-frame sequences only and omits some clones. Under half of the omission traces to an unresolved V gene where checked; the cause of the rest is unknown. The V and J calls and clone size come from that table; D and trimming were worked out from the DNA. The sample table contains about 96,000 clones; only one count was recorded for about 87% of them. The ten largest clonotypes hold 4.2% of the sample.

One collaborating source in Seattle enrolled patients during active infection and followed them longitudinally through the course of disease. The collaborating institutions used their own protocols to collect whole blood in K2EDTA tubes. Collaborator samples were shipped for TCRbeta analysis as frozen whole blood, isolated PBMCs, or DNA extracted from either sample type. V is shortened by 4 bases, J by 5 bases, and the region joining them spans 6 bases. CDR1 is given as LNHDA and CDR2 as SQIVND, both from the germline V gene (reference sequence). Measured from the cysteine to the phenylalanine, the CDR3 is 12 residues long. Here the CDR3 DNA is all that survives: 36 bases in frame from base 1.

This receptor was taken from a human donor with COVID-19, enrolled during active disease. The donor label of this sample is uncertain. The sample consisted of peripheral blood. The chain is assembled from TRBV19 and TRBJ2-1, with no confident D gene call. The CDR3 protein is CASSTLDNEQFF. The DNA reads as follows: TGTGCCAGTAGTACCCTAGACAATGAGCAGTTCTTC.